The T cell receptor (beta chain) under discussion was sequenced for a study of OX40 agonist ivuxolimab in advanced cancers. Study details: In this trial design, patients received ivuxolimab intravenously at 0.01 to 10 mg/kg every 2 weeks. Points from the study as a whole: Clonal expansion was among the lowest in partial responders at 0.1-3.0 mg/kg, especially CD8+.

Generated by immunoSEQ multiplex PCR, the TCRdb table keeps only in-frame clones and is missing some. Among tens of thousands of clones listed, roughly 80% were seen once. The CDR3 has 14 residues. CDR1 KGHSH and CDR2 LQKENI come from the germline V gene. V was pared by 2 bases and J by 0 bases, with 5 bases between. Blood was sampled at baseline, cycle 4 day 1, and cycle 7 day 1. With regard to this clone: Its cognate antigen is unknown.

The V gene is TRBV18, the J gene TRBJ1-5, with unresolved D. Sequencing used CD4+ or CD8+ T cells sorted from blood, obtained in a trial of the OX40 agonist ivuxolimab. This TCR was recovered from an adult with an advanced solid tumor such as melanoma, head and neck, liver or kidney cancer. CDR3 protein: CASSPGISNQPQHF. CDR3 sequence (DNA): TGTGCCAGCTCACCAGGAATTAGCAATCAGCCCCAGCATTTT.